This T cell receptor (beta chain) was captured by sequencing in a study of blood T cell repertoires in COVID-19 (dated by TCRdb to 2019 to 2021). A note on the overall study: Samples from collaborators originated in the United States, Italy and Spain and spanned both the acute and convalescent phases of COVID-19. Where available, HLA class I and class II types were obtained from metadata supplied by the sample provider rather than from assay-based typing. Samples were obtained from the ongoing ImmuneRACE study (first 160 participants) and from 1,254 subjects provided by 6 global collaborators. The dataset comprised deeply sampled blood TCRbeta repertoires from subjects exposed to, actively infected with, or recovered from COVID-19. The prospective study material was composed of cDNA or gDNA derived from T cells, B-cell-depleted T cells, or PBMCs. A de-identified subject ID, COVID-19 status, age in years and sex were almost always included in the sample metadata. A freely available public database, intended as a resource for researchers studying the immune response to SARS-CoV-2, is where the repertoires were released.

This clone was observed a single time. No cognate antigen has been identified for it. One base away there is no much larger clone; base qualities are not given. The collaborating institutions used their own protocols to collect whole blood in K2EDTA tubes. For TCRbeta analysis, collaborators shipped samples in one of three forms: frozen whole blood, isolated PBMCs, or DNA extracted from either of those sample types. Trimmed from V: 0 bases; trimmed from J: 6 bases; junction bases lacking a gene match: 4. The CDR3 measures 14 amino acids from cysteine to phenylalanine. The DNA shown is the 42-base CDR3, in frame from base 1. The germline V gene (reference sequence) gives CDR1 as LGHDT and CDR2 as YNNKEL. The research as a whole found: The quantity of clinical and demographic metadata differed by source and by participant and was supplied without curation.

TCRbeta CDR3 regions were amplified from genomic DNA using the immunoSEQ Assay, a bias-controlled multiplex PCR. From the authors' description of their analysis: Nucleated cell counts per sample were estimated from amplification of reference gene primers within the assay. To quantify the absolute abundance of each unique TCRbeta CDR3 rearrangement, sequence reads were collapsed and filtered. For each sample, productive Simpson clonality was calculated as the square root of Simpson's diversity index over productive rearrangements. TCRdb obtained this table from immuneACCESS and retained in-frame rearrangements with V and J assigned. These tables miss some clones; where compared with another copy, unresolved V genes account for less than half of the shortfall, and the remainder is unexplained. V, J and clone size were drawn from that table, and D and trimming were deduced from the DNA. Counted in this sample were roughly 56,000 clones; over 80% of them appeared once. 5% to 6% of the sample is in the top ten clones.

The receptor chain draws on TRBV3-1 (or the pseudogene TRBV3-2) and TRBJ1-2, with 7 junctional bases fitting TRBD1. The source is a man between 65 and 85 years old with acute or convalescent COVID-19. The sample comprised peripheral blood. The CDR3 region has the sequence CASSQDPGTDGYTF. The DNA sequence is TGTGCCAGCAGCCAAGATCCTGGGACAGATGGCTACACCTTC.